This is a list of T cell receptor beta chains from one sample in a study of identical twins. MiXCR was run by TCRdb on the 5' RACE reads, yielding one entry per CDR3 protein. The sample has about 200,000 distinct CDR3 sequences, under 8.5% seen once; the top ten hold 13% to 15%. This sample was shared with a second study, whose subject was T cells expressing NK-cell markers.

The specimen sequenced was CD8+ T cells sorted from blood. The receptors were gathered from a woman aged 18-29 years in good health. CDR3s include the opening cysteine and the closing phenylalanine or tryptophan. The order of the fields is V gene, J gene, CDR3 protein.

V gene: TRBV7-9; J gene: TRBJ2-3; CDR3 protein: CASSARIAGPSTDTQYF
V gene: TRBV5-1; J gene: TRBJ2-3; CDR3 protein: CASSANTGTQDTQYF
V gene: TRBV6-1; J gene: TRBJ1-1; CDR3 protein: CASNSASFAEAFF
V gene: TRBV9; J gene: TRBJ2-7; CDR3 protein: CASSVGRGGVYEQYF
V gene: TRBV2; J gene: TRBJ2-3; CDR3 protein: CASSEQAGNTDTQYF
V gene: TRBV11-2; J gene: TRBJ2-1; CDR3 protein: CASSRNRVDEQFF
V gene: TRBV21-1; J gene: TRBJ2-1; CDR3 protein: CASSKVKGNSLGYNEQFF
V gene: TRBV20-1; J gene: TRBJ2-1; CDR3 protein: CSAKGLAEPGEQFF
V gene: TRBV2; J gene: TRBJ1-2; CDR3 protein: CAAPYRERYGYTF
V gene: TRBV6-5; J gene: TRBJ1-1; CDR3 protein: CASSYSGHGAEAFF
V gene: TRBV7-9; J gene: TRBJ2-3; CDR3 protein: CASSPGGPSITDTQYF
V gene: TRBV5-1; J gene: TRBJ2-3; CDR3 protein: CASSFGGGWTDTQYF
V gene: TRBV7-9; J gene: TRBJ2-7; CDR3 protein: CASSSRQPSEYQQYF
V gene: TRBV6-1; J gene: TRBJ2-3; CDR3 protein: CASSRLSSTDTQYF
V gene: TRBV7-2; J gene: TRBJ2-1; CDR3 protein: CASRGPPYNEQFF
V gene: TRBV9; J gene: TRBJ2-3; CDR3 protein: CASSVMYAGTGPTDTQYF
V gene: TRBV10-1; J gene: TRBJ2-1; CDR3 protein: CASSDPDVYNEQFF
V gene: TRBV5-1; J gene: TRBJ2-1; CDR3 protein: CASSLEVPSGPYNEQFF
V gene: TRBV13; J gene: TRBJ2-5; CDR3 protein: CASGPGGVETQYF
V gene: TRBV7-8; J gene: TRBJ1-1; CDR3 protein: CASSLAGTLGTEAFF
V gene: TRBV4-3; J gene: TRBJ1-4; CDR3 protein: CASSQGAGEGEKLFF
V gene: TRBV27; J gene: TRBJ1-1; CDR3 protein: CASSSLPPVTGNTEAFF
V gene: TRBV19; J gene: TRBJ2-7; CDR3 protein: CASSMAGGGFYEQYF
V gene: TRBV14; J gene: TRBJ2-1; CDR3 protein: CASSLTGGDDEQFF
V gene: TRBV10-2; J gene: TRBJ2-4; CDR3 protein: CASSELTGTGRHIQYF
V gene: TRBV11-2; J gene: TRBJ2-7; CDR3 protein: CASSFVGYYEQYF
V gene: TRBV20-1; J gene: TRBJ2-7; CDR3 protein: CSARVGISGYEQYF
V gene: TRBV12-5; J gene: TRBJ2-1; CDR3 protein: CAIGWTTHNNEQFF
V gene: TRBV14; J gene: TRBJ1-1; CDR3 protein: CASSHPRGPGTEAFF
V gene: TRBV27; J gene: TRBJ2-1; CDR3 protein: CASSLSPASEQFF
V gene: TRBV28; J gene: TRBJ2-3; CDR3 protein: CASSPSGGHTDTQYF
V gene: TRBV29-1; J gene: TRBJ1-1; CDR3 protein: CSVWIKGSTEAFF
V gene: TRBV7-2; J gene: TRBJ2-1; CDR3 protein: CASSSRFREQFF
V gene: TRBV3-1; J gene: TRBJ2-3; CDR3 protein: CASSYLSGRAEDTQYF
V gene: TRBV7-8; J gene: TRBJ2-1; CDR3 protein: CASSSPSGRAADEQFF
V gene: TRBV5-5; J gene: TRBJ2-5; CDR3 protein: CASGVDILETQYF
V gene: TRBV12-5; J gene: TRBJ2-1; CDR3 protein: CASGLAPRGAEQFF